This T cell receptor (beta chain) was profiled in a study of cytomegalovirus exposure and HLA in healthy donors. About the study: Unique TCRs from HLA-typed donors, about 78 million of them, were held in an early data release. General study results and limits: The authors confirmed in vitro that a few CMV-associated chains were specific for CMV antigens. The authors listed 180 or so TCR beta chains as cytomegalovirus-associated. A later analysis linked a missense DCLRE1C variant to TCR beta V- and J-gene trimming.

Deletions cut 2 bases from V and 5 bases from J, with 10 bases between. Germline V gives CDR1 SGHDT, CDR2 YYEEEE. CDR3 length: 13 residues. Vbeta (60) and Jbeta (13) primers were used in the PCR. Libraries were prepared by immunoSEQ multiplex PCR; TCRdb keeps only in-frame clonotypes and omits some of them. The sample table includes about 55,000 clones. Worth noting for this clone: What it binds is not known.

The gene calls are TRBV5-6 and TRBJ1-2; D unresolved. This clonotype was obtained from a man in his forties or fifties in good health and CMV-seropositive. Input material: PBMCs. The CDR3 here is CASSFPTVYGYTF. In DNA, the CDR3 is TGTGCCAGCAGCTTTCCGACTGTATATGGCTACACCTTC.